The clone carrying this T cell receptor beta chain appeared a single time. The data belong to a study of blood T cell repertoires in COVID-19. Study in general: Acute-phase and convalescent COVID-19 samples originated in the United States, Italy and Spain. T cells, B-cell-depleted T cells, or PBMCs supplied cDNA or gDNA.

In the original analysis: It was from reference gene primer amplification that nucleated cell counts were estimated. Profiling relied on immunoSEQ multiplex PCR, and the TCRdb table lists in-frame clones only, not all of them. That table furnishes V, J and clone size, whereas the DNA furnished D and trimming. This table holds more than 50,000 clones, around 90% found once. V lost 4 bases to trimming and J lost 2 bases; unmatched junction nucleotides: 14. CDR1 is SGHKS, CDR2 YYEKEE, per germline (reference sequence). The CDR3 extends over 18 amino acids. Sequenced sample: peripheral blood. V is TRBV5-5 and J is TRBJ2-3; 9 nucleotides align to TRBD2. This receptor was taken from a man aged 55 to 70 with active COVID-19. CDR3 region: CASSHSREAGGNTDTQYF. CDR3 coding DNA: TGTGCCAGCAGCCATAGTAGGGAAGCGGGAGGTAACACAGATACGCAGTATTTT. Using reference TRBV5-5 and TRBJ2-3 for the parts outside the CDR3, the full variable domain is DAGVTQSPTHLIKTRGQQVTLRCSPISGHKSVSWYQQVLGQGPQFIFQYYEKEERGRGNFPDRFSARQFPNYSSELNVNALLLGDSALYLCASSHSREAGGNTDTQYFGPGTRLTVL.